The 28 T cell receptor beta chains in this list originate from one sample, sequenced in a study of vaccination effects on CD4 cells after COVID-19. For these TCRs, the target antigens are not known. Assay: immunoSEQ multiplex PCR; the TCRdb copy retains only in-frame clones and omits some. The table records about 24,000 clones, approximately 70% of them present only once. Expansion of antigen-specific CD4+ T cells with viral peptide pools was carried out by the ViraFEST assay before sequencing. Upon completion of around 9 days in culture, CD4+ T cells were isolated. The vaccine given was either BNT162b2 or mRNA-1273, in two doses. The sample in question was CD4+ T cells from PBMCs cultured with SARS-CoV-2 spike peptides, obtained after COVID-19 vaccination. These receptors were taken from a human donor who received a COVID-19 vaccine.

J is TRBJ1-1 and V is TRBV18, with D possibly matching TRBD1 (5 bases). The CDR3 is 16 amino acids. Germline-derived CDR1 and CDR2 are KGHSH and LQKENI. V was trimmed by 3 bases and J by 4 bases, leaving 18 bases between them. The CDR3 region has the DNA TGTGCCAGCTCACCGATGGACAACCCGAGGGGCACTGAAGCTTTCTTT. This encodes CASSPMDNPRGTEAFF.

This chain joins TRBV27 and TRBJ1-5; D is unclear. Germline loops: CDR1 MNHEY, CDR2 SMNVEV (reference sequence). V was shortened by 2 bases and J by 5 bases, with 10 bases between the two germline ends. The CDR3 length is 14 residues. The CDR3 DNA is TGTGCCAGCAGTTTAATCTCCGGGTATCAGCCCCAGCATTTT. It specifies CASSLISGYQPQHF.

Here the CDR3 DNA reads TGCGCCAGCAGCTTGTCTGGGACTTCGAGGACGAACACTGAAGCTTTCTTT. As protein: CASSLSGTSRTNTEAFF. The rearrangement uses TRBV5-1 and TRBJ1-1; D may be TRBD1 (5 bases). The V end lost 1 base, the J end lost 1 base, and 17 bases lay between the germline ends. Germline-derived CDR1 and CDR2 are SGHRS and YFSETQ. This CDR3 comprises 17 residues.

The chain uses TRBV11-2 and TRBJ2-2; D call uncertain. Trimming cost V 3 bases and J 4 bases, with 6 bases left between them. The germline CDR1 and CDR2 sequences are SGHAT and FQNNGV. CDR3 size: 13 residues. CDR3 residues: CASSFRVTGELFF. DNA for the CDR3: TGTGCCAGCAGCTTTAGGGTCACCGGGGAGCTGTTTTTT.

V is TRBV9 and J is TRBJ2-3; 12 bases are shared with TRBD2. V shed 0 bases and J 3 bases; nucleotides not matched to a gene: 5. The germline gives CDR1 SGDLS, CDR2 YYNGEE. The CDR3 is 17 residues long. Written as DNA, the CDR3 is TGTGCCAGCAGCGTAGGCCTTACTAGCGGGAGGACAGATACGCAGTATTTT. Translation: CASSVGLTSGRTDTQYF.

The V call is TRBV29-1, the J call TRBJ1-2; the match to TRBD1 covers 9 bases. V was clipped by 4 bases and J by 7 bases; unmatched bases: 4. Per germline, CDR1 SQVTM and CDR2 ANQGSEA. This CDR3 region has 12 residues. The CDR3 DNA is TGCAGCGTTGGGGACAGGGCCTCTGGCTACACCTTC. This sequence encodes CSVGDRASGYTF.

The chain employs TRBV4-1 and TRBJ1-4; maybe TRBD1 (5 bases). The ends were cut back, 4 bases at V and 8 bases at J, with 29 bases in the middle. Germline CDR1 and CDR2: MGHRA and YSYEKL. The CDR3 runs to 19 residues. The CDR3 nucleotides read TGCGCCAGCAGCCCCTTAGGTTTGGAGCAGGGAGGAAGTAGGGAAAAACTGTTTTTT. It translates to CASSPLGLEQGGSREKLFF.

This clone was picked up a small number of times. The chain carries TRBV6-6 and TRBJ1-2; D uncertain. The CDR3 is 14 amino acids. With 2 bases removed from V and 2 bases from J, the gap between germline ends came to 9 bases. Germline CDR1 MNHNY, CDR2 SVGAGI (reference sequence). CDR3 region: CASSYDPWNYGYTF. The CDR3 DNA reads TGTGCCAGCAGTTACGATCCCTGGAACTATGGCTACACCTTC.

The chain links TRBV29-1 to TRBJ2-1; D is unclear. CDR3 length equals 11 residues. The V end lost 4 bases, the J end lost 9 bases, and 10 bases lay between the germline ends. The germline gives CDR1 SQVTM, CDR2 ANQGSEA. CDR3 sequence reads: CSVVPRTEQFF. Written as DNA, the CDR3 is TGCAGCGTTGTGCCGCGAACTGAGCAGTTCTTC.

V usage is TRBV5-1 and J usage is TRBJ1-4; a possible D gene is TRBD1 (6 bases). Trimming cost V 5 bases and J 6 bases, with 17 bases left between them. CDR3 length equals 15 residues. Germline V lookup: CDR1 SGHRS, CDR2 YFSETQ. The CDR3 DNA reads TGCGCCAGCAGTGATGGCGGGGGGCAGGATGAAAAACTGTTTTTT. Amino acids: CASSDGGGQDEKLFF.

The V call is TRBV25-1, the J call TRBJ2-7; TRBD1 matches at 7 bases. The CDR3 covers 11 residues. The junction had 1 base not matched to a gene; V was cut back by 7 bases and J by 4 bases. Germline CDR1 is MGHDK and CDR2 is SYGVNS. Written as DNA, the CDR3 is TGTGCCAGCAACAGGGGATACGAGCAGTACTTC. Translating gives CASNRGYEQYF.

The V gene is TRBV27, the J gene TRBJ1-2; unclear D gene. The length of the CDR3 is 12 residues. Trimming removed 3 bases at V and 4 bases at J, with 6 bases between. CDR1 and CDR2 from the germline V gene are MNHEY and SMNVEV (reference sequence). The CDR3 sequence: CASSFAGYGYTF. CDR3 coding DNA: TGTGCCAGCAGTTTCGCGGGCTATGGCTACACCTTC.

This rearrangement joins TRBV9 to TRBJ2-1; the D gene is possibly TRBD2 (6 bases). CDR1 SGDLS and CDR2 YYNGEE come from the germline V gene. The CDR3 has 15 residues. Trimming shortened V by 6 bases and J by 5 bases, and 18 bases separated the two germline ends. As DNA, the CDR3 is TGTGCCAGCACGACACACGGGAGATCCCACAATGAGCAGTTCTTC. This translates into CASTTHGRSHNEQFF.

The rearrangement joins TRBV30 to TRBJ1-1; D perhaps matches TRBD1 (6 bases). The V end lost 4 bases, the J end lost 6 bases, and 9 bases lay between the germline ends. From germline, CDR1 is GTSNPN and CDR2 SVGIG (reference sequence). The CDR3 consists of 11 residues. The CDR3 here is CAWMDSAEAFF. The CDR3 DNA reads as TGTGCCTGGATGGACAGCGCTGAAGCTTTCTTT.

In this sample, this clone turned up a few times. The V and J genes are TRBV5-1 and TRBJ2-1; a possible D gene is TRBD2 (5 bases). Germline V gives CDR1 SGHRS, CDR2 YFSETQ. V was clipped by 7 bases and J by 0 bases, with 11 bases between them. This CDR3 has 14 amino acids. The CDR3 sequence: CASGLGSSYNEQFF. CDR3 sequence (DNA): TGCGCCAGCGGTTTGGGGAGCTCCTACAATGAGCAGTTCTTC.

This clone was counted only a few times. Other DNA sequences in this specimen translate into the identical CDR3. The CDR3 here is CASSLDRAFSGNTIYF. For the CDR3, the DNA is TGTGCCAGCAGCTTGGATCGGGCCTTCTCTGGAAACACCATATATTTT. The gene calls are TRBV5-5 and TRBJ1-3; D not resolved. The germline gives CDR1 SGHKS, CDR2 YYEKEE (reference sequence). The CDR3 totals 16 residues. Between the trimmed V and J ends, which lost 0 bases and 0 bases, there was a span of 10 bases.

The rearrangement links TRBV7-2 to TRBJ2-2, with 11 nucleotides matching TRBD2. There are 16 residues in the CDR3. After removal of 3 bases from V and 6 bases from J, the junction contained 6 bases not matched to a gene. Germline V lookup: CDR1 SGHTA, CDR2 FQGNSA. The CDR3 nucleotides read TGTGCCAGCAGCTTGAGACTAGCGGGAAACCCCGGGGAGCTGTTTTTT. Translated: CASSLRLAGNPGELFF.

The rearrangement uses TRBV4-1 and TRBJ1-5, with 10 nucleotides matching TRBD1. CDR1 is MGHRA, CDR2 YSYEKL, per germline. After removal of 3 bases from V and 0 bases from J, the junction contained 11 bases not matched to a gene. The CDR3 sequence is 19 residues long. This CDR3 reads CASSQPLDRGDYSNQPQHF. The CDR3 DNA is TGCGCCAGCAGCCAGCCCTTGGACAGGGGGGATTATAGCAATCAGCCCCAGCATTTT.

V is TRBV5-8 and J is TRBJ2-1; possible D gene TRBD1, 5 bases. Germline CDR1 is SGHTS and CDR2 is YDEGEE. V was cut by 4 bases and J by 9 bases, with 14 bases left in between. This CDR3 is built from 13 residues. CDR3 nucleotide sequence: TGTGCCAGCAGCCACTGGGCTACAGGTGAGCAGTTCTTC. Its translation: CASSHWATGEQFF.

This clone appeared once. The chain combines TRBV4-1 with TRBJ2-6, with 10 bases identical to TRBD1. The V and J ends lost 7 bases and 1 base, in that order; junction bases with no gene match: 10. This CDR3 has 18 amino acids. Looked up from germline, CDR1 is MGHRA and CDR2 is YSYEKL. The chain's CDR3 is CASTINRDRGSGANVLTF. DNA for the CDR3: TGCGCCAGCACCATTAACCGGGACAGGGGATCTGGGGCCAACGTCCTGACTTTC.

This clone was observed a handful of times. This chain connects TRBV7-9 to TRBJ1-2; 8 bases are a match to TRBD1. The CDR3 extends over 15 amino acids. V gave up 4 bases and J gave up 4 bases; unmatched junction bases: 8. Germline CDR1 reads SEHNR; CDR2 reads FQNEAQ (reference sequence). The CDR3 is CASSSGGARIYGYTF. In DNA, the CDR3 is TGTGCCAGCAGCTCAGGGGGCGCCAGGATCTATGGCTACACCTTC.

The rearrangement links TRBV9 to TRBJ1-4, with a possible D match to TRBD1 (6 bases). CDR1 and CDR2 (germline): SGDLS, YYNGEE. V was cut by 0 bases and J by 10 bases, with 13 bases left in between. The CDR3 is 14 residues long. CDR3 loop: CASSVATAGAKLFF. The CDR3 bases are TGTGCCAGCAGCGTAGCTACCGCAGGGGCAAAACTGTTTTTT. The complete variable domain, with remaining parts taken from reference TRBV9 and TRBJ1-4, reads DSGVTQTPKHLITATGQRVTLRCSPRSGDLSVYWYQQSLDQGLQFLIQYYNGEERAKGNILERFSAQQFPDLHSELNLSSLELGDSALYFCASSVATAGAKLFFGSGTQLSVL.

The rearrangement links TRBV5-1 to TRBJ2-5; D gene uncertain. CDR3 size: 15 residues. The germline CDR1 and CDR2 sequences are SGHRS and YFSETQ. V was trimmed by 0 bases and J by 2 bases, leaving 11 bases between them. The CDR3 sequence: CASSLEVGAQETQYF. The DNA of the CDR3 is TGCGCCAGCAGCTTGGAAGTCGGAGCGCAAGAGACCCAGTACTTC.

In its sample, this clone was seen a few times. This chain links TRBV20-1 with TRBJ2-1; D is undetermined. V lost 3 bases, J lost 0 bases, and 9 bases lay in between. Per the germline V gene, CDR1 is DFQATT and CDR2 is SNEGSKA (reference sequence). The CDR3 spans 14 residues. The DNA for the CDR3 is TGCAGTGCTAGTGGTGAAAGCTCCTACAATGAGCAGTTCTTC. This sequence encodes CSASGESSYNEQFF.

This chain joins TRBV29-1 and TRBJ2-2, with D possibly being TRBD1 (5 bases). The CDR3 has 13 amino acids. Germline-derived CDR1 and CDR2 are SQVTM and ANQGSEA. The V and J ends lost 7 bases and 4 bases respectively, with 13 bases between them. The CDR3 loop is CSARTGSTGELFF. CDR3 DNA: TGCAGCGCGAGAACAGGATCCACCGGGGAGCTGTTTTTT.

The table lists this clone with a count of one. The chain is built from TRBV10-1 and TRBJ2-1, with TRBD2 matching 12 bases. This CDR3 is built from 17 residues. The V segment lost 6 bases and the J segment 0 bases; nucleotides outside the gene matches: 6. Germline V gene lookup returns CDR1 WNHNN and CDR2 SYGVQD (reference sequence). Here the CDR3 reads CASSARLAGDSYNEQFF. The CDR3 bases are TGCGCCAGCAGCGCCAGACTAGCGGGGGACTCCTACAATGAGCAGTTCTTC.

The chain links TRBV7-2 to TRBJ2-5; unclear D gene. Between the trimmed V and J ends, which lost 4 bases and 3 bases, there was a span of 9 bases. Germline V gives CDR1 SGHTA, CDR2 FQGNSA. The CDR3 consists of 13 residues. In nucleotides, the CDR3 is TGTGCCAGCAGCTGGCGGCCCAAAGAGACCCAGTACTTC. Its translation is CASSWRPKETQYF.

This clone was seen only once. This rearrangement joins TRBV5-4 to TRBJ2-3, with TRBD1 matching 9 bases. The junction had 1 base not matched to a gene; V was cut back by 2 bases and J by 0 bases. Germline V gene lookup returns CDR1 SGHNT and CDR2 YYREEE (reference sequence). The CDR3 covers 15 residues. In DNA form, the CDR3 reads TGTGCCAGCAGCTTCGGACAGGGGAGCACAGATACGCAGTATTTT. It is translated as CASSFGQGSTDTQYF.